A selection of T cell receptor beta chains follows, all from one sample in a study of CD4+ T cells in melanoma. Only in-frame clones appear in the TCRdb table, and some are missing; sequencing was by immunoSEQ multiplex PCR. The sample includes fewer than 15,000 clones, 65% to 80% of them seen just once. Sequences were obtained from cells from a culture (not recorded whether cultured in vitro). All receptors come from a human donor with melanoma. The CDR3 runs from the conserved cysteine through the conserved F or W. The order of the fields is CDR3 length, V gene, J gene, clone size, D gene, CDR3 protein, CDR3 DNA. A D gene is named only where the DNA matches it firmly. For some rows the clone size is stated as once, few or many, or as a class when expanded; others skip it.

16	TRBV19	TRBJ1-5	-	-	CASTTEAGAGNQPQHF	TGTGCCAGTACCACAGAGGCAGGGGCTGGCAATCAGCCCCAGCATTTT
14	TRBV6-5	TRBJ1-4	-	-	CASTSTAGRRRLFF	TGTGCCAGCACTTCGACCGCAGGCCGGCGAAGACTGTTTTTT
15	TRBV30	TRBJ2-5	once	TRBD1	CAWSSPGQGSETQYF	TGTGCCTGGAGTAGCCCGGGACAGGGGTCGGAGACCCAGTACTTC
13	TRBV2	TRBJ1-1	once	-	CASSEDLEGGTFF	TGTGCCAGCAGTGAAGACCTTGAGGGCGGCACTTTCTTT
14	TRBV7-2	TRBJ1-6	-	TRBD1	CASSSGTGVSPLHF	TGTGCCAGCAGCTCCGGGACAGGGGTTTCACCCCTCCACTTT
16	TRBV10-3	TRBJ2-1	once	TRBD2	CAIRGTSGGWGHEQFF	TGTGCCATCAGAGGGACTAGCGGGGGCTGGGGGCATGAGCAGTTCTTC
14	TRBV2	TRBJ1-1	few	-	CASTPEAVLTEAFF	TGTGCCAGCACCCCCGAGGCAGTACTAACTGAAGCTTTCTTT
16	TRBV5-1	TRBJ2-7	-	-	CASSLADVGLAYEQYF	TGCGCCAGCAGCTTGGCCGATGTCGGTCTAGCCTACGAGCAGTACTTC
13	TRBV6-5	TRBJ2-7	-	TRBD2	CASSYRTSSEQYF	TGTGCCAGCAGTTACCGGACTAGTTCCGAGCAGTACTTC
13	TRBV19	TRBJ2-7	-	TRBD1	CASKGTGTYEQYF	TGTGCCAGTAAGGGGACAGGGACCTACGAGCAGTACTTC
17	TRBV4-1	TRBJ1-2	-	-	CASSQGPQAGIYYGYTF	TGCGCCAGCAGCCAAGGCCCACAAGCCGGAATTTACTATGGCTACACCTTC
16	TRBV30	TRBJ1-6	-	-	CAWSAGSYSYNSPLHF	TGTGCCTGGAGTGCAGGGTCCTACTCCTATAATTCACCCCTCCACTTT
13	TRBV11-2	TRBJ2-7	-	TRBD2	CASTPSGAGEQYF	TGTGCCAGCACGCCCAGCGGGGCCGGCGAGCAGTACTTC
14	TRBV13	TRBJ2-6	-	-	CASSLVSGANVLTF	TGTGCCAGCAGCTTAGTGTCTGGGGCCAACGTCCTGACTTTC
15	TRBV19	TRBJ1-3	-	-	CASSILGPSGNTIYF	TGTGCCAGTAGTATATTAGGACCCTCTGGAAACACCATATATTTT
16	TRBV11-2	TRBJ2-1	-	-	CVSSLLAGTSYNEQFF	TGTGTCAGCAGCTTACTCGCGGGGACATCCTACAATGAGCAGTTCTTC
16	TRBV5-4	TRBJ1-2	-	-	CASSLEVGAANYGYTF	TGTGCCAGCAGCTTGGAAGTTGGGGCCGCCAACTATGGCTACACCTTC
17	TRBV2	TRBJ1-1	once	-	CASSDLRATNTGTEAFF	TGTGCCAGCAGTGATCTACGGGCCACCAACACAGGCACTGAAGCTTTCTTT
13	TRBV10-3	TRBJ1-2	-	-	CAITKGLNYGYTF	TGTGCCATCACTAAGGGGTTGAACTATGGCTACACCTTC
18	TRBV10-1	TRBJ2-4	-	-	CASSTTEFGYLAKNIQYF	TGCGCCAGCAGCACGACGGAGTTCGGGTATCTAGCCAAAAACATTCAGTACTTC
17	TRBV5-1	TRBJ2-5	-	TRBD2	CASSLGSGGTYQETQYF	TGCGCCAGCAGCTTGGGTAGCGGGGGGACTTACCAAGAGACCCAGTACTTC
14	TRBV6-1	TRBJ2-2	-	-	CASSERQRGGELFF	TGTGCCAGCAGTGAAAGGCAAAGGGGCGGGGAGCTGTTTTTT
13	TRBV5-1	TRBJ2-1	-	-	CASSPGGVNEQFF	TGCGCCAGCAGCCCCGGCGGTGTAAATGAGCAGTTCTTC
14	TRBV11-2	TRBJ1-1	few	-	CASSLTAMNTEAFF	TGTGCCAGCAGCTTGACGGCTATGAACACTGAAGCTTTCTTT